Listed here is a single T cell receptor beta chain. Its specific antigen is unknown. Per-base qualities were not stored, and no clone one base away is much larger. Untouched CD4+ T cells were isolated from Ficoll-separated PBMC by magnetic bead negative selection, reaching an average purity of nearly 98%. Untouched CD4+ T cells were isolated from Ficoll-separated PBMC with magnetic beads, reaching around 98% purity with negligible CD8+ contamination. Peripheral blood mononuclear cells came from the buffy coats of a few healthy blood donors. All three donors were CMV seronegative. The DNeasy Blood & Tissue Kit was used for extraction of genomic DNA. Genomic DNA from sorted CD137+CD4+ cells and from pre-culture CD4+ baseline samples of each subject was subjected to TCRB sequencing. This entry belongs to a study of T cell repertoires and HLA-DP antigens (dated by TCRdb to 2016 to 2019). A note on the overall study: An in vitro model of CD4+ T cell alloreactivity against allogeneic HLA-DP presented by transduced HeLa cells was used in the study. The average DNA input was roughly 220 ng for sorted CD137+CD4+ samples versus roughly 1,200 ng for pre-culture CD4+ samples. The two alloantigens modelled structurally similar versus dissimilar alloantigens, differing from self at one and about 11 peptide-binding groove amino acids, respectively. The three donors were two male and one female, with ages ranging from the 18-to-29 to the 60-to-69 age band.

The trim is 0 bases for V and 4 bases for J, with a gap of 10 bases between the germline ends. From the cysteine through the phenylalanine, the CDR3 covers 15 amino acids. The entry retains the CDR3 DNA only, 45 bases that are in frame from base 1. The germline V gene yields SGHTA for CDR1 and FQGNSA for CDR2. General conclusions and limits of the study: Clones undetected before culture had an average cumulative frequency of approximately 37% against one allele and 50.6% against the other. Limitations were identified as the inclusion of only three donors, the use of a non-physiological HeLa antigen-presenting system, and the use of total CD4+ responder cells. Sorted CD137+ cells showed similar clonality against both alloantigens, at 0.35 to 0.4, which was much higher than the approximately 0.043 seen in pre-culture samples. Naive and memory CD4+ repertoires were not analysed separately.

TCRB CDR3 regions were amplified with the immunoSEQ multiplex PCR using forward primers for 54 TRBV segments and reverse primers for 13 TRBJ segments. Pre-culture CD4+ samples were sequenced at deep resolution with a target of more than 150,000 T cell genomes. Amplicons were sequenced on an Illumina HiSeq System, producing 87 bp reads covering the CDR3. The published analysis was carried out like this. PCR and sequencing errors in the reads were corrected, and CDR3 regions were defined by aligning to IMGT reference sequences. Template and unique rearrangement counts were estimated using synthetic template pools. Clonality was calculated as 1 minus Pielou's evenness. Richness was estimated with the Daley-Smith estimator. Morisita's index was used to measure repertoire overlap. Clones found in cultured samples but undetected in the pre-culture repertoire of the corresponding donor were defined as low-abundance clones. In its TCRdb copy, this immuneACCESS table keeps in-frame sequences only and misses some clones. Where compared with another copy, unresolved V genes explain less than half of these, and the others have no known cause. From that table come the V and J calls and clone size; the DNA was used to work out D and trimming. Here the sample has fewer than 75,000 clones; roughly 77% occur a single time. The ten largest clones take up around 1.4% of the sample.

Sample: CD4+ T cells from PBMCs. The V and J segments used are TRBV7-2 and TRBJ2-4, and perhaps TRBD1 as D gene, on 6 matching bases. This receptor was obtained from a man between 60 and 75 years old in good health and CMV-seronegative. CDR3 reads: CASSLASRGKNIQYF. The base sequence is TGTGCCAGCAGCTTAGCGAGCAGGGGAAAAAACATTCAGTACTTC.